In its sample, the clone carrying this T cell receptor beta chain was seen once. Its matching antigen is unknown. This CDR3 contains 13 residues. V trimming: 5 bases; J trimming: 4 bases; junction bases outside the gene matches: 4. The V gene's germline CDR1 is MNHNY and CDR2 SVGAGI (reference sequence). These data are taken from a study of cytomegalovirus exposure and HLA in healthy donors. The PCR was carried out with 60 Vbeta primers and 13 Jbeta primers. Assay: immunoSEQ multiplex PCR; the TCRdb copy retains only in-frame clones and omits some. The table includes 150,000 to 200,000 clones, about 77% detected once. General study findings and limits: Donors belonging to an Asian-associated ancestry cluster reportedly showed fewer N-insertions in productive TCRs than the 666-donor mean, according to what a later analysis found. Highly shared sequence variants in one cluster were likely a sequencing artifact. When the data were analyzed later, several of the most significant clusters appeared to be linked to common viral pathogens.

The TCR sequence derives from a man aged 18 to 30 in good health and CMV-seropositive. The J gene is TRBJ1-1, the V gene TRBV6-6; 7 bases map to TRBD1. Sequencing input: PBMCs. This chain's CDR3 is CASSLNRGTEAFF. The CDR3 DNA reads TGTGCCAGCAGTCTCAACAGGGGCACTGAAGCTTTCTTT.